This T cell receptor (beta chain) was sequenced in a study of Ad26.COV2.S vaccination and SARS-CoV-2 variants (dated by TCRdb to the early 2020s). For context, the study as a whole: Donors in the vaccine arm were drawn from COV1001, a multicentre, randomized, double-blind, placebo-controlled phase I-IIa trial testing Ad26.COV2.S in healthy adults. Ad26.COV2.S was given intramuscularly at 5x10^10 or 1x10^11 viral particles, as a single shot or as two shots 56 days apart. Sequencing of the TCRbeta repertoire served to evaluate the specificity and breadth of SARS-CoV-2-reactive T cell receptors following Ad26.COV2.S vaccination. A total of roughly 32 samples were included in the TCR-sequenced set, comprising 19 Ad26.COV2.S vaccine recipients, 5 placebo recipients and 8 SARS-CoV-2 convalescent individuals. Participants in the trial were split at random into five groups of five each, receiving low-dose or high-dose Ad26.COV2.S once or twice, or else placebo on both occasions. Investigators did not know the trial group allocation while performing experiments and assessing outcomes.

As for this clone: The clone's antigen remains unknown. Qualities for individual bases were not recorded, and no much larger clone is one base off.

Sample treatment or condition, as interpreted from the label and publication: about 20 received Ad26.COV2.S at low or high dose, single or two shots; about five received placebo; per-sample allocation not given. For vaccine and placebo recipients, repertoires were sequenced using samples collected on day 63 after the first injection. In Cohort 1b, fewer than 30 adults aged 18-55 years were enrolled at a single site in Boston, USA, between 29 July and 7 August 2020. Ad26.COV2.S was a replication-incompetent adenovirus type 26 vector expressing a prefusion-stabilized SARS-CoV-2 spike protein from the original Wuhan strain. CDR1 SGHNT and CDR2 YYREEE are derived from the germline V gene (reference sequence). The CDR3 contains 16 residues, cysteine and phenylalanine counted. Only the CDR3 DNA stays, 48 bases, in frame from base 1. V sheds 7 bases and J sheds 7 bases, leaving 23 bases between their ends.

The immunoSEQ Assay was used to sequence TCRbeta CDR3 regions. After extraction, genomic DNA underwent amplification by bias-controlled multiplex PCR, followed by high-throughput sequencing. The published analysis was carried out like this. Collapsing and filtering of sequences were performed to quantify the absolute abundance of each unique TCRbeta CDR3 region. T cell fraction was estimated by normalizing TCRbeta template counts to usable DNA, which was measured by amplifying reference genes present in all nucleated cells. Repertoire TCRs were annotated as SARS-CoV-2-specific when V gene, CDR3 amino acid sequence and J gene were exactly matched to a known reactive TCR set. MIRA supplied the reference SARS-CoV-2 TCR set, which was filtered for enrichment in COVID-19-positive ImmuneCODE repertoires so that public or cross-reactive TCRs were removed. Using the MIRA antigens, annotated TCRs were further analysed by specific ORF or by position within an ORF. Breadth was defined as the number of annotated unique rearrangements divided by the total number of unique productive rearrangements, and depth was defined as the summed frequency of the annotated unique rearrangements. Group comparisons of TCR breadth used two-sided Wilcoxon rank-sum tests. This immuneACCESS table, as held by TCRdb, lists in-frame sequences with V and J called but not all clones. Of the missing ones, under half trace to an unresolved V gene in checked studies; the others have no known cause. That table furnishes V, J and clone size, whereas the DNA furnished D and trimming. Recorded for this sample are roughly 450,000 clones; approximately 90% of them occurred a single time. Of the sample, 9.5% to 15% is held by the ten largest clones.

Study-wide findings and limitations: The authors noted that total T cell responses may have been underestimated by the TCR breadth and depth analyses. Vaccine and placebo recipients had similar non-spike TCR breadth, a finding consistent with the vaccine containing only spike. After vaccination, spike-specific CD8+ and CD4+ T cell responses were reported to show substantial breadth. Higher spike-specific TCR breadth was observed in Ad26.COV2.S recipients than in placebo recipients (P = 0.0014). Comparing responses between vaccine doses or regimens was not something the study was powered to do.

The V gene is TRBV5-4 and the J gene is TRBJ1-4; the D gene is perhaps TRBD1, from 5 matching bases. The receptor's source is a person aged 18-65 years who received the Ad26.COV2.S COVID-19 vaccine or a placebo. This specimen consisted of peripheral blood, obtained in a trial of Ad26.COV2.S vaccine versus placebo. The base sequence is TGTGCCAGCGGACGGACCGGGGGAGGGGCTTCTGAAAAACTGTTTTTT. It codes for CASGRTGGGASEKLFF.